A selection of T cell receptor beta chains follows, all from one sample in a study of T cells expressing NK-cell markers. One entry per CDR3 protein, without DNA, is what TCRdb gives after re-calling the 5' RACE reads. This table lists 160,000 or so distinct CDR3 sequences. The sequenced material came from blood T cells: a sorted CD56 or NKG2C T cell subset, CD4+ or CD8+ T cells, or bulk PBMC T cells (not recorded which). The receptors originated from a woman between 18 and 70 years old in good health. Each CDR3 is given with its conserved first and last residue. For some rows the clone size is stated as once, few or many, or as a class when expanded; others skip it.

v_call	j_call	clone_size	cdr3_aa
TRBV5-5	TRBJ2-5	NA	CASIPRGVAETQYF
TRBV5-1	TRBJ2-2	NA	CASSLAPRGRGSSGELFF
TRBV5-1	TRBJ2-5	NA	CASSPGTRQETQYF
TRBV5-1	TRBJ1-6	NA	CASSPEQGKNSPLHF
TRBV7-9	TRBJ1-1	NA	CASSHEKNTEAFF
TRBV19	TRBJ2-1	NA	CASSLARAGGNNEQFF
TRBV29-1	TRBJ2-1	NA	CSVDRTGVDEQFF
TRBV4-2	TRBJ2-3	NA	CASSQEPSGIDTDTQYF
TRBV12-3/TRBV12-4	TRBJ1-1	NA	CASRDRTGSTEAFF
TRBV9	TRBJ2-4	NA	CASSVEGRNIQYF
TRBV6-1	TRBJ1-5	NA	CASSPTGSGSNQPQHF
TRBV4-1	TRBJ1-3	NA	CASSLITGMSGNTIYF
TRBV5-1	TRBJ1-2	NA	CASSWGPKTNYGYTF
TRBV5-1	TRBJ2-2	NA	CASSSGTGMNTGELFF
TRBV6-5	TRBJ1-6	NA	CVQGRGSPLHF
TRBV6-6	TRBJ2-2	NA	CASALSGAGELFF
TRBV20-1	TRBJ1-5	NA	CSARDFQGARGSNQPQHF
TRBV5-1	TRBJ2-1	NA	CASSLDWVNNEQFF
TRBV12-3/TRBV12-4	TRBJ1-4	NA	CASSLKQGGNEKLFF
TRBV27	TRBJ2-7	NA	CASSFAGGAYEQYF
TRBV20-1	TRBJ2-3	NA	CSARAGQSPDTQYF
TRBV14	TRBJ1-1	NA	CASSQEGPRTEAFF
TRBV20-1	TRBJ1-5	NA	CSASGTGTGQPQHF
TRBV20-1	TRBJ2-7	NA	CSARGAGGPYEQYF
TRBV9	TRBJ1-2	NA	CASSVTGHYGYTF
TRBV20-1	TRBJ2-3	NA	CSARDWAAVRTQYF
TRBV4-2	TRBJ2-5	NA	CASSPGGTQETQYF
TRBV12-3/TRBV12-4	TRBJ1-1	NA	CASSDPGQGASTEAFF
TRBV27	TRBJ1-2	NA	CASSLREHYGYTF
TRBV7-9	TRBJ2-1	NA	CASASSAGTSGYEQFF
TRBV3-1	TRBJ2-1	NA	CASSLLLDSNEQFF
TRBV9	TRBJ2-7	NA	CASSLFPQGYYEQYF
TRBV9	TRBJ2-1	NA	CASSRFGQYNEQFF
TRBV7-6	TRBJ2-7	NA	CASSTAAGSYEQYF
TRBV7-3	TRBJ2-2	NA	CASSSSVLANTGELFF
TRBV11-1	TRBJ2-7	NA	CASSLAPSGGTSYEQYF
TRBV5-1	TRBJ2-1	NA	CASSNFGGGKAANSYNEQFF
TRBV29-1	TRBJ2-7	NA	CSVEKGQGAGEQYF
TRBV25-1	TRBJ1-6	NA	CASSDPFGSPLHF
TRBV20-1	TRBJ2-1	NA	CSARGVAGGLTSYNEQFF
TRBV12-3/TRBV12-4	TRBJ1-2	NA	CAIRRGLIGGYTF
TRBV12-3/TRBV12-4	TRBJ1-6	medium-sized	CASRTGIVNSPLHF
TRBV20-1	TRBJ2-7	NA	CSASPSGREEQYF
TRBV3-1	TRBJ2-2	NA	CASSQVPGDYTGELFF
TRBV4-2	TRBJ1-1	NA	CASRPDRGRVNTEAFF
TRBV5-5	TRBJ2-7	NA	CASTLRSSYEQYF
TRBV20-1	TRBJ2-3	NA	CSAPPSGASDTQYF
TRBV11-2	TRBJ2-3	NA	CASSTQHTDTQYF
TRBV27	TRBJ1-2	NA	CASSSDRAYGYTF
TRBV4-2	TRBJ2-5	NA	CASSQEGAGEETQYF
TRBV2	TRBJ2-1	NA	CASSEYNEQFF
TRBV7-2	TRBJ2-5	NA	CASSHSGGGGETQYF
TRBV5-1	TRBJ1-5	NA	CASSLGGGTGPQHF
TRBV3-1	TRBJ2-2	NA	CASSQDHDRGGELFF
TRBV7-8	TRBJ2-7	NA	CASRPRGVGYEQYF
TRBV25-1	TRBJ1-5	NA	CASSAEGNQPQHF
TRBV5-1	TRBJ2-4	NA	CASSLGTGGSLSSKNIQYF